This paragraph reports one T cell receptor (beta chain). This sample is part of a study of blood T cell repertoires in COVID-19. CDR3 size: 12 residues. Germline V gene data show CDR1 as SNHLY and CDR2 as FYNNEI. With 5 bases removed from V and 6 bases from J, the gap between germline ends came to 10 bases. Only in-frame clones appear in the TCRdb table, and some are missing; sequencing was by immunoSEQ multiplex PCR. The table records 210,000 or so clones, roughly 80% of them present only once. Sequencing was performed on peripheral blood. The chain couples TRBV2 to TRBJ1-2, with D perhaps TRBD1 (6 bases). The sequence came from a woman of 80 years or more with COVID-19, enrolled during active disease. CDR3 protein: CASSQGWDGYTF. For the CDR3, the DNA is TGTGCCAGCAGTCAGGGGTGGGATGGCTACACCTTC.